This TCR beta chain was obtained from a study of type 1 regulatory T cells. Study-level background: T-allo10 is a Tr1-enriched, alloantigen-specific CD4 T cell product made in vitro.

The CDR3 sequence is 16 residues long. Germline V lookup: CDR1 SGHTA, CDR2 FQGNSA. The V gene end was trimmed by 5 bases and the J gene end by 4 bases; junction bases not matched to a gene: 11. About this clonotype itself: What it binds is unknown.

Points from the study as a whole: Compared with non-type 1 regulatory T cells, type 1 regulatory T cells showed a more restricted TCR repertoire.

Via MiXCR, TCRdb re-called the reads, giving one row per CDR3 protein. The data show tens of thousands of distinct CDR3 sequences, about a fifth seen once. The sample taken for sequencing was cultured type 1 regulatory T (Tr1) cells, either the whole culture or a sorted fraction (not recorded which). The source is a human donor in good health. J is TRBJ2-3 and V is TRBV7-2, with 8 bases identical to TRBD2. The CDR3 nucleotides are TGTGCCAGCAGCCCAGGACTAGCAGGAGGGCCAGATACGCAGTATTTT. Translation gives CASSPGLAGGPDTQYF.